This TCR beta chain is drawn from a study of lymphopenia after photon versus proton radiotherapy. Findings and limits, study-wide: Proton therapy kept repertoires fairly stable, unlike photons, which gained effector/memory cells.

The data were produced by immunoSEQ multiplex PCR, yet TCRdb's version contains in-frame clones alone and is incomplete. Among over 20,000 clones listed, around 89% were seen once. Regarding this clone: What it recognizes is unknown.

Germline V gene lookup returns CDR1 ENHRY and CDR2 SYGVKD. The CDR3 length is 15 residues. V shed 6 bases, J shed 5 bases, and the junction held 6 bases outside the gene matches. This specimen was peripheral blood, taken from a patient treated with proton-based radiotherapy. The chain uses TRBV10-3 and TRBJ2-7, with 14 positions matching TRBD2. The source is an elderly man with esophageal cancer. The CDR3 sequence: CAIRAPGLAGDEQYF. CDR3 sequence (DNA): TGTGCCATCAGAGCTCCGGGACTAGCGGGGGACGAGCAGTACTTC.